This T cell receptor (beta chain) was captured by sequencing in a study of cytomegalovirus exposure and HLA in healthy donors. Study results and caveats: Being indistinguishable, some V segments were excluded, TRBV6-2 and TRBV6-3 among them. The authors later linked a missense DCLRE1C variant to TCR beta V- and J-gene trimming.

As regards this clone: The antigen remains undetermined.

Primers included in the PCR were 60 Vbeta and 13 Jbeta primers. Method: immunoSEQ multiplex PCR; TCRdb's copy keeps in-frame clones and lacks some. Here the sample spans some 90,000 clones, 76% being singletons. V shed 4 bases and J shed 4 bases, with 8 bases lying between them. Germline CDR1 SGHDT, CDR2 YYEEEE. The CDR3 has 13 amino acids. The material sequenced was PBMCs. This TCR derives from a man aged 35 to 55 in good health and CMV-seronegative. V is TRBV5-6 and J is TRBJ1-4; no clear D. CDR3 DNA: TGTGCCAGCAGCCTGAGTCGTAATGAAAAACTGTTTTTT. Translation: CASSLSRNEKLFF. The full variable domain, completed using reference TRBV5-6 and TRBJ1-4, is DAGVTQSPTHLIKTRGQQVTLRCSPKSGHDTVSWYQQALGQGPQFIFQYYEEEERQRGNFPDRFSGHQFPNYSSELNVNALLLGDSALYLCASSLSRNEKLFFGSGTQLSVL.